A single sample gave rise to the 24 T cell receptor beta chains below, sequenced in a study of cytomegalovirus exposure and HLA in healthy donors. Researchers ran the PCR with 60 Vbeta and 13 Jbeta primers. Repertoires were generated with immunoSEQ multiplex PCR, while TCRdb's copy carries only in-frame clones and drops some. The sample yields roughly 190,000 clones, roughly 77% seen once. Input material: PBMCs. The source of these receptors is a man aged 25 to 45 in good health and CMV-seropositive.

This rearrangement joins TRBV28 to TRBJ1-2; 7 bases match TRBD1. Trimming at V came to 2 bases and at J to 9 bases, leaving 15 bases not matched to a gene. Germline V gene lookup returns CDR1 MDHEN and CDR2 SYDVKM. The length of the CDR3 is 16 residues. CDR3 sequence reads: CASSLPGTASFLSYTF. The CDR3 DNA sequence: TGTGCCAGCAGTTTACCCGGGACAGCCTCTTTTCTTAGCTACACCTTC.

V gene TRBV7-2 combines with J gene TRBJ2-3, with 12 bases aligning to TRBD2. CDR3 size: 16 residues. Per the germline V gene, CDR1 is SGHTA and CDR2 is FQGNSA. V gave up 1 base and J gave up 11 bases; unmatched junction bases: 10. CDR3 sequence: CASSLELAGGGGEQYF. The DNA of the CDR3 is TGTGCCAGCAGCTTAGAACTAGCGGGAGGAGGAGGTGAGCAGTATTTT.

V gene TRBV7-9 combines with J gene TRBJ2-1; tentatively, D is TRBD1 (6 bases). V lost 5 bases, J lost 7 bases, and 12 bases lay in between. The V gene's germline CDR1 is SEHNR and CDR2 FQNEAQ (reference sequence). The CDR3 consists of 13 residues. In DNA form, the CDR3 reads TGTGCCAGCAGCCCAGTCAGGGGAAATGAGCAGTTCTTC. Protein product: CASSPVRGNEQFF.

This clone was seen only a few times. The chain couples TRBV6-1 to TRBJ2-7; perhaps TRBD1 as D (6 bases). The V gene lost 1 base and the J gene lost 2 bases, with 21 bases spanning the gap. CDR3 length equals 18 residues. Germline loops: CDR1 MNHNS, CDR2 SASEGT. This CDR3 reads CASSEVGGRVGYTYEQYF. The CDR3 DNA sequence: TGTGCCAGCAGTGAAGTAGGGGGTAGGGTAGGGTATACCTACGAGCAGTACTTC.

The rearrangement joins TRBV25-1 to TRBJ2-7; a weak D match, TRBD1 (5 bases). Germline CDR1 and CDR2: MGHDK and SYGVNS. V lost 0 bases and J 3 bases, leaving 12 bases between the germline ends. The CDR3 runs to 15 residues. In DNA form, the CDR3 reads TGTGCCAGCAGTGAATACGGCAGGGCTATCTACGAGCAGTACTTC. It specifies CASSEYGRAIYEQYF.

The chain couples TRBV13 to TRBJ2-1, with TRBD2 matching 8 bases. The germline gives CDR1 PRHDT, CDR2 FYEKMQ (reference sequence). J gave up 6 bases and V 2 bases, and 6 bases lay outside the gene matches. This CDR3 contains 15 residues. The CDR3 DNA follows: TGTGCCAGCAGCTTAAGGCCCGCGGGGGGCAATGAGCAGTTCTTC. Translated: CASSLRPAGGNEQFF.

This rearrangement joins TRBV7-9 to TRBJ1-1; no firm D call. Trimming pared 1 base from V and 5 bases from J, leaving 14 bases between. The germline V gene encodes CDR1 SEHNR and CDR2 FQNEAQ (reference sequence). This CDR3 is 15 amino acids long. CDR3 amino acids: CASSLVLSGETEAFF. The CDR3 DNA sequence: TGTGCCAGCAGCTTAGTCCTCTCCGGAGAGACTGAAGCTTTCTTT.

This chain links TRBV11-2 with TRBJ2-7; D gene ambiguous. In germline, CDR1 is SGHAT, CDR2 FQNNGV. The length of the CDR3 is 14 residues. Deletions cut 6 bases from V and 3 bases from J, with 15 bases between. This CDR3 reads CASSYGTGNYEQYF. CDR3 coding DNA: TGTGCCAGCAGTTATGGTACCGGTAACTACGAGCAGTACTTC.

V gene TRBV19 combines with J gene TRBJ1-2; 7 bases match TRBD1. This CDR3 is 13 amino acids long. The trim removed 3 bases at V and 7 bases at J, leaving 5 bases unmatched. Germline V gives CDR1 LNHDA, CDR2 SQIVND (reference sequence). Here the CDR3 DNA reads TGTGCCAGTAGTATCCCAGGGGGGAGTGGCTACACCTTC. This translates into CASSIPGGSGYTF. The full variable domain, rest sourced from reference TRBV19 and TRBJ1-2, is DGGITQSPKYLFRKEGQNVTLSCEQNLNHDAMYWYRQDPGQGLRLIYYSQIVNDFQKGDIAEGYSVSREKKESFPLTVTSAQKNPTAFYLCASSIPGGSGYTFGSGTRLTVV.

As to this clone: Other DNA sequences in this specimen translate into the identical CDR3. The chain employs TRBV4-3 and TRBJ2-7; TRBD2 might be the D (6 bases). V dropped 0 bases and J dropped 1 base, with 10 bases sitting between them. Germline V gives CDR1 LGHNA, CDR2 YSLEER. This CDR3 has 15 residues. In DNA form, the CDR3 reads TGCGCCAGCAGCCAAGATCGAGGAGGGTCCTACGAGCAGTACTTC. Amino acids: CASSQDRGGSYEQYF.

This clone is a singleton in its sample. CDR3 sequence: CSVAWAQETQYF. The DNA for the CDR3 is TGCAGCGTTGCGTGGGCCCAAGAGACCCAGTACTTC. The chain joins TRBV29-1 to TRBJ2-5; D uncertain. Trimming cost V 4 bases and J 1 base, with 7 bases left between them. This CDR3 is built from 12 residues. The germline V gene has CDR1 SQVTM and CDR2 ANQGSEA. The full variable domain, in which reference TRBV29-1 and TRBJ2-5 provide the parts outside the CDR3, is SAVISQKPSRDICQRGTSLTIQCQVDSQVTMMFWYRQQPGQSLTLIATANQGSEATYESGFVIDKFPISRPNLTFSTLTVSNMSPEDSSIYLCSVAWAQETQYFGPGTRLLVL.

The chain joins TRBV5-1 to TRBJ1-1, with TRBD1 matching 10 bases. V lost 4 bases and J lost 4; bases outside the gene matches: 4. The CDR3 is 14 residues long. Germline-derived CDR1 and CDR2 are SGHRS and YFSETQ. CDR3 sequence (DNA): TGCGCCAGCAGCCCATGGACAGGGGGCACTGAAGCTTTCTTT. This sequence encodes CASSPWTGGTEAFF. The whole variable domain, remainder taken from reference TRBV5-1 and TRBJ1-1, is KAGVTQTPRYLIKTRGQQVTLSCSPISGHRSVSWYQQTPGQGLQFLFEYFSETQRNKGNFPGRFSGRQFSNSRSEMNVSTLELGDSALYLCASSPWTGGTEAFFGQGTRLTVV.

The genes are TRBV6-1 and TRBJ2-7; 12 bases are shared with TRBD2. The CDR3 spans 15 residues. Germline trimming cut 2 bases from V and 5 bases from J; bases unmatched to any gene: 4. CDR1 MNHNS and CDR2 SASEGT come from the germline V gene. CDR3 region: CASSETPSGRDEQYF. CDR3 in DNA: TGTGCCAGCAGTGAAACTCCTAGCGGGAGGGACGAGCAGTACTTC.

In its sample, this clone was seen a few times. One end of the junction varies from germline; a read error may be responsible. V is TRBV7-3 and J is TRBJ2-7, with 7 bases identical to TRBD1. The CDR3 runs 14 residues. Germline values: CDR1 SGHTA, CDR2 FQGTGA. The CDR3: CASSDGARGTQVSF. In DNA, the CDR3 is TGTGCCAGCAGCGACGGGGCCAGGGGGACCCAGGTTTCCTTC.

CDR3 region: CASSPGPRGNYGYTF. The DNA of the CDR3 is TGTGCCAGCTCACCAGGCCCCAGGGGGAACTATGGCTACACCTTC. The rearrangement links TRBV18 to TRBJ1-2; 7 bases fit TRBD1. V gave up 2 bases and J gave up 2 bases; unmatched junction bases: 5. Germline V CDR1 and CDR2: KGHSH, LQKENI. The CDR3 runs to 15 residues. Full variable domain (missing parts from reference TRBV18 and TRBJ1-2): NAGVMQNPRHLVRRRGQEARLRCSPMKGHSHVYWYRQLPEEGLKFMVYLQKENIIDESGMPKERFSAEFPKEGPSILRIQQVVRGDSAAYFCASSPGPRGNYGYTFGSGTRLTVV.

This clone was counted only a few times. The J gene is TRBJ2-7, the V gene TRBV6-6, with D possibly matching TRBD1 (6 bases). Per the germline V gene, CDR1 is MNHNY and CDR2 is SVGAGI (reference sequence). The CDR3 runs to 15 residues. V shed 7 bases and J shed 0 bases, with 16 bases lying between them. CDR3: CASKYSGQLSYEQYF. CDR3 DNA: TGTGCCAGCAAATACTCTGGACAGCTCTCCTACGAGCAGTACTTC.

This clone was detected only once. The CDR3 coding sequence is TGTGCCAGCAGCCCGACTAGCGGGAGAGCCGGGGAGCTGTTTTTT. As protein: CASSPTSGRAGELFF. This chain joins TRBV7-9 and TRBJ2-2, with 12 bases matching TRBD2. CDR1 is SEHNR and CDR2 is FQNEAQ in the germline V gene (reference sequence). Trimming removed 5 bases from V and 6 bases from J; junction bases left unmatched: 4. The CDR3 loop spans 15 amino acids. Drawing the rest from reference TRBV7-9 and TRBJ2-2, the complete variable domain is DTGVSQNPRHKITKRGQNVTFRCDPISEHNRLYWYRQTLGQGPEFLTYFQNEAQLEKSRLLSDRFSAERPKGSFSTLEIQRTEQGDSAMYLCASSPTSGRAGELFFGEGSRLTVL.

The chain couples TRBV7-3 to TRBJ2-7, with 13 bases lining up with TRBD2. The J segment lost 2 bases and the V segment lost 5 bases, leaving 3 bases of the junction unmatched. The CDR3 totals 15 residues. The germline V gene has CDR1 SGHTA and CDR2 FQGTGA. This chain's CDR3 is CASSPGLAGAYEQYF. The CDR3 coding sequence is TGTGCCAGCAGCCCCGGACTAGCGGGAGCCTACGAGCAGTACTTC.

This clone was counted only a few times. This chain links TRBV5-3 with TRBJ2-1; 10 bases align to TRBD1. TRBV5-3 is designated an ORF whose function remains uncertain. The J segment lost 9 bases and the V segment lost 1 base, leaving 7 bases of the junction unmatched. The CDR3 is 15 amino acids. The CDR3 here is CARSLLGQGVTEQFF. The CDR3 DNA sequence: TGTGCCAGAAGCTTGCTCGGACAGGGGGTGACTGAGCAGTTCTTC.

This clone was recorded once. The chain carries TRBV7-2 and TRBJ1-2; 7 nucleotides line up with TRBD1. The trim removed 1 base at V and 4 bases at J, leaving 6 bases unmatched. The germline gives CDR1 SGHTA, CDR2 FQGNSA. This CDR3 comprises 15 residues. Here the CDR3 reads CASSLVAGGSYGYTF. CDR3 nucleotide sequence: TGTGCCAGCAGCTTAGTGGCAGGGGGATCCTATGGCTACACCTTC.

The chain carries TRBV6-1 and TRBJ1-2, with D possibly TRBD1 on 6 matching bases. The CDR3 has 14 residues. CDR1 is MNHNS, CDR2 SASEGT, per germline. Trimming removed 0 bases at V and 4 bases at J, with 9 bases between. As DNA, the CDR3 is TGTGCCAGCAGTGAAGCGAAACAGGGCTATGGCTACACCTTC. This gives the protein CASSEAKQGYGYTF.

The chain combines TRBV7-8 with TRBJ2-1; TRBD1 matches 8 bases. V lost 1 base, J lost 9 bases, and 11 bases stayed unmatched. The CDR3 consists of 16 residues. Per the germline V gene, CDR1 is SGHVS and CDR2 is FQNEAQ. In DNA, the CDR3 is TGTGCCAGCAGCTTAGGCCCTTGGACAGGGCAATCTGAGCAGTTCTTC. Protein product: CASSLGPWTGQSEQFF.

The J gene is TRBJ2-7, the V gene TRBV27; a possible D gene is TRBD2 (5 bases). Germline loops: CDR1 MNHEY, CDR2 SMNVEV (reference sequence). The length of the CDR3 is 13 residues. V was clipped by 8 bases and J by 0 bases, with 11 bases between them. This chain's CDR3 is CASGRGLSYEQYF. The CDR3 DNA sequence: TGTGCCAGCGGTAGAGGGCTCTCCTACGAGCAGTACTTC.

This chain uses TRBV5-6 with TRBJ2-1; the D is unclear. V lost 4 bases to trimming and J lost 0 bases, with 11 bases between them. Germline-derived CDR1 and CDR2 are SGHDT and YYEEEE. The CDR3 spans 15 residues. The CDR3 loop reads CASSPEISSYNEQFF. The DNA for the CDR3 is TGTGCCAGCAGCCCCGAAATTAGCTCCTACAATGAGCAGTTCTTC. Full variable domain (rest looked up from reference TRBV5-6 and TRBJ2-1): DAGVTQSPTHLIKTRGQQVTLRCSPKSGHDTVSWYQQALGQGPQFIFQYYEEEERQRGNFPDRFSGHQFPNYSSELNVNALLLGDSALYLCASSPEISSYNEQFFGPGTRLTVL.